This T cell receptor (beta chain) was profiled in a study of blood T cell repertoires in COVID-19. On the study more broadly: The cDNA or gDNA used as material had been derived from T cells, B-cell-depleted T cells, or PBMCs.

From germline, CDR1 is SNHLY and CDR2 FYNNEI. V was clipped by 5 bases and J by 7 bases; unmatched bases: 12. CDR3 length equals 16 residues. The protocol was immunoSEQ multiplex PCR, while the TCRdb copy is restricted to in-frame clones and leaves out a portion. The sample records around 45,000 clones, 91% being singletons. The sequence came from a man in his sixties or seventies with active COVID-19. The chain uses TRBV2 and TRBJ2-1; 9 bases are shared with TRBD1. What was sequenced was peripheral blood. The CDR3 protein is CASSPPGTGTWNEQFF. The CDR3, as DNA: TGTGCCAGCAGTCCCCCCGGGACAGGGACGTGGAATGAGCAGTTCTTC.